The 17 T cell receptor beta chains listed next were all sequenced from one sample in a study of blood T cell repertoires in COVID-19. Profiled with immunoSEQ multiplex PCR; TCRdb holds only in-frame clones, not every one. The table has approximately 340,000 clones, roughly 87% seen once. The sequenced material came from peripheral blood. These receptors all come from a man aged 25-45 years with COVID-19, enrolled during active disease.

Only a few counts were recorded for this clone. The genes are TRBV7-6 and TRBJ2-7, with D possibly TRBD1 on 5 matching bases. Between the trimmed V and J ends, which lost 1 base and 2 bases, there was a span of 12 bases. This CDR3 has 15 amino acids. Per germline, CDR1 SGHVS and CDR2 FNYEAQ. CDR3 protein: CASSLEAGITYEQYF. The CDR3 DNA is TGTGCCAGCAGCTTAGAGGCAGGGATCACCTACGAGCAGTACTTC.

This clone was counted a single time. J is TRBJ2-7 and V is TRBV7-2; 10 bases map to TRBD1. Looked up from germline, CDR1 is SGHTA and CDR2 is FQGNSA. The V and J ends lost 2 bases and 2 bases, in that order; junction bases with no gene match: 6. The CDR3 runs to 16 residues. CDR3 sequence: CASSLNLDRGPYEQYF. CDR3 DNA: TGTGCCAGCAGCTTAAACCTAGACAGGGGGCCCTACGAGCAGTACTTC.

The chain links TRBV4-2 to TRBJ2-7, with 11 bases identical to TRBD1. CDR3 length: 16 residues. Trimming at V came to 2 bases and at J to 0 bases, leaving 3 bases not matched to a gene. Germline CDR1 is LGHNA and CDR2 is YNFKEQ. In DNA, the CDR3 is TGTGCCAGCAGCCAACGCGGACAGGGGGCCTCCTACGAGCAGTACTTC. Translated: CASSQRGQGASYEQYF.

The chain links TRBV4-2 to TRBJ1-1; 7 bases are a match to TRBD1. CDR3 length equals 14 residues. Germline CDR1 LGHNA, CDR2 YNFKEQ. V gave up 4 bases and J gave up 5 bases; unmatched junction bases: 7. This CDR3 is CASSPLTGRTEAFF. In DNA, the CDR3 is TGTGCCAGCAGCCCCTTGACAGGGAGGACTGAAGCTTTCTTT.

The V and J genes are TRBV4-1 and TRBJ2-7; weak D call: TRBD2 (5 bases). The germline gives CDR1 MGHRA, CDR2 YSYEKL. Trimming pared 4 bases from V and 7 bases from J, leaving 29 bases between. The CDR3 is made up of 18 amino acids. CDR3 coding DNA: TGCGCCAGCAGCCTCCCGAGAACCGGGCCCAAGGATTCGGGAGAGCAGTACTTC. Translated, it gives CASSLPRTGPKDSGEQYF.

The gene calls are TRBV5-6 and TRBJ2-1, with TRBD1 identical over 7 bases. CDR1 is SGHDT and CDR2 is YYEEEE in the germline V gene. There are 16 residues in the CDR3. The trim removed 0 bases at V and 3 bases at J, leaving 6 bases unmatched. CDR3 in amino acids: CASSLALRGLYNEQFF. The DNA for the CDR3 is TGTGCCAGCAGCTTGGCTCTTAGGGGGCTCTACAATGAGCAGTTCTTC.

The CDR3 sequence: CATQVGTGDYNEQFF. CDR3 nucleotides: TGTGCCACCCAGGTAGGGACAGGGGACTACAATGAGCAGTTCTTC. The chain recombines TRBV19 with TRBJ2-1; the match to TRBD1 covers 10 bases. This CDR3 is 15 amino acids long. V lost 10 bases, J lost 3 bases, and 9 bases stayed unmatched. Germline V gene data show CDR1 as LNHDA and CDR2 as SQIVND (reference sequence). Full variable domain (rest looked up from reference TRBV19 and TRBJ2-1): DGGITQSPKYLFRKEGQNVTLSCEQNLNHDAMYWYRQDPGQGLRLIYYSQIVNDFQKGDIAEGYSVSREKKESFPLTVTSAQKNPTAFYLCATQVGTGDYNEQFFGPGTRLTVL.

The chain uses TRBV5-5 and TRBJ2-7; D is possibly TRBD1 (5 bases). CDR1 and CDR2 (germline): SGHKS, YYEKEE (reference sequence). The V end was cut by 4 bases, the J end by 3 bases, with 14 bases between. This CDR3 contains 14 residues. The CDR3 is CASSPVGVLYEQYF. The CDR3, as DNA: TGTGCCAGCAGCCCAGTAGGGGTTCTCTACGAGCAGTACTTC.

This clone showed up just a few times. This chain links TRBV20-1 with TRBJ1-6; 7 positions agree with TRBD1. Per the germline V gene, CDR1 is DFQATT and CDR2 is SNEGSKA (reference sequence). The J segment lost 9 bases and the V segment lost 3 bases, leaving 11 bases of the junction unmatched. The CDR3 is 15 residues long. The chain's CDR3 is CSASKSGTAPSPLHF. DNA of the CDR3: TGCAGTGCTAGTAAGTCCGGGACAGCGCCTTCACCCCTCCACTTT.

V and J are TRBV4-2 and TRBJ2-3, with 9 bases that match TRBD2. The trim removed 6 bases at V and 2 bases at J, leaving 12 bases unmatched. The V gene's germline CDR1 is LGHNA and CDR2 YNFKEQ. The CDR3 length is 17 residues. The CDR3 here is CASSPYSGGYHTDTQYF. The CDR3 DNA follows: TGTGCCAGCAGTCCCTATAGCGGGGGCTATCACACAGATACGCAGTATTTT.

This rearrangement joins TRBV4-2 to TRBJ1-1; D remains unclear. Germline CDR1 and CDR2: LGHNA and YNFKEQ. Trimming removed 1 base from V and 6 bases from J, with 18 bases in between. This CDR3 contains 16 residues. This CDR3 reads CASSQGGGRRGPEAFF. The CDR3 nucleotides read TGTGCCAGCAGCCAAGGCGGTGGGCGGCGGGGTCCTGAAGCTTTCTTT.

V usage is TRBV5-1 and J usage is TRBJ2-5, with 9 bases fitting TRBD2. CDR1 SGHRS and CDR2 YFSETQ come from the germline V gene. With V trimmed by 4 bases and J by 5 bases, 3 bases remained unmatched. The CDR3 has 13 amino acids. CDR3 amino acids: CASSPSGGETQYF. DNA for the CDR3: TGCGCCAGCAGCCCGAGCGGGGGGGAGACCCAGTACTTC. The complete variable domain, with remaining parts taken from reference TRBV5-1 and TRBJ2-5, reads KAGVTQTPRYLIKTRGQQVTLSCSPISGHRSVSWYQQTPGQGLQFLFEYFSETQRNKGNFPGRFSGRQFSNSRSEMNVSTLELGDSALYLCASSPSGGETQYFGPGTRLLVL.

The chain has TRBV19 and TRBJ1-1, with 7 bases lining up with TRBD1. Per germline, CDR1 LNHDA and CDR2 SQIVND (reference sequence). Trimming at V came to 3 bases and at J to 5 bases, leaving 9 bases not matched to a gene. The CDR3 contains 15 residues. The CDR3 here is CASSIIEGAGTEAFF. In DNA, the CDR3 is TGTGCCAGTAGTATTATCGAGGGGGCAGGGACTGAAGCTTTCTTT. The full variable domain, in which reference TRBV19 and TRBJ1-1 provide the parts outside the CDR3, is DGGITQSPKYLFRKEGQNVTLSCEQNLNHDAMYWYRQDPGQGLRLIYYSQIVNDFQKGDIAEGYSVSREKKESFPLTVTSAQKNPTAFYLCASSIIEGAGTEAFFGQGTRLTVV.

The genes are TRBV27 and TRBJ1-1, with TRBD1 matching over 8 bases. V lost 5 bases, J lost 1 base, and 9 bases stayed unmatched. The germline CDR1 and CDR2 sequences are MNHEY and SMNVEV (reference sequence). The CDR3 sequence is 16 residues long. CDR3 in DNA: TGTGCCAGCAGTGCATCAGGGGGCCTGGGGAACACTGAAGCTTTCTTT. Protein sequence: CASSASGGLGNTEAFF.

The gene calls are TRBV19 and TRBJ2-1; D call uncertain. The germline V gene has CDR1 LNHDA and CDR2 SQIVND (reference sequence). V was cut by 5 bases and J by 1 base, with 12 bases left in between. CDR3 size: 15 residues. As DNA, the CDR3 is TGTGCCAGTAGTCTCTCGCGAGAATCCTACAATGAGCAGTTCTTC. Translation gives CASSLSRESYNEQFF.

This sequence joins TRBV19 and TRBJ1-1, with D perhaps matching TRBD1 (5 bases). Germline V gene lookup returns CDR1 LNHDA and CDR2 SQIVND (reference sequence). CDR3 length equals 16 residues. V dropped 7 bases and J dropped 3 bases, with 21 bases sitting between them. DNA for the CDR3: TGTGCCAGTACAGTAGGGGCAGGGCGATCGGACACTGAAGCTTTCTTT. This sequence encodes CASTVGAGRSDTEAFF. Looking up the rest from reference TRBV19 and TRBJ1-1 gives the full variable domain: DGGITQSPKYLFRKEGQNVTLSCEQNLNHDAMYWYRQDPGQGLRLIYYSQIVNDFQKGDIAEGYSVSREKKESFPLTVTSAQKNPTAFYLCASTVGAGRSDTEAFFGQGTRLTVV.

The chain carries TRBV5-5 and TRBJ2-1; TRBD2 aligns across 8 bases. The CDR3 is made up of 13 amino acids. Germline trimming cut 5 bases from V and 6 bases from J; bases unmatched to any gene: 4. Germline V gene sequence: CDR1 SGHKS, CDR2 YYEKEE (reference sequence). The CDR3 is CASSRGGRNEQFF. CDR3 bases: TGTGCCAGCAGTCGGGGGGGCCGCAATGAGCAGTTCTTC.